Below are 32 T cell receptor beta chains sequenced from a single sample in a study of identical twins. TCRdb re-called the 5' RACE reads through MiXCR, storing one row per CDR3 protein. Of around 250,000 distinct CDR3 sequences listed, more than 9.5% are singletons. This sample was shared with a second study, whose subject was yellow fever vaccine responses in identical twins.

The specimen sequenced was memory (CD45RO+) T cells sorted from blood. The receptors stem from a woman in her late teens or twenties in good health.

This clonotype appeared many times. The V gene is TRBV7-9, the J gene TRBJ2-7; D not resolved. The CDR3 extends over 13 amino acids. The V end lost 5 bases, the J end lost 3 bases, and 11 bases lay between the germline ends. Germline CDR1 is SEHNR and CDR2 is FQNEAQ (reference sequence). CDR3 nucleotide sequence: TGTGCCAGCAGCCATGGTAAAAGCTACGAGCAGTACTTC. This gives the protein CASSHGKSYEQYF. The full variable domain, its missing parts supplied by reference TRBV7-9 and TRBJ2-7, is DTGVSQNPRHKITKRGQNVTFRCDPISEHNRLYWYRQTLGQGPEFLTYFQNEAQLEKSRLLSDRFSAERPKGSFSTLEIQRTEQGDSAMYLCASSHGKSYEQYFGPGTRLTVT.

This chain joins TRBV18 and TRBJ2-5; D ambiguous. V was clipped by 0 bases and J by 3 bases, with 14 bases between them. The CDR3 totals 16 residues. Germline V gene lookup returns CDR1 KGHSH and CDR2 LQKENI. In DNA, the CDR3 is TGTGCCAGCTCACCACCGAGGCCTGGAGTGGAAGAGACCCAGTACTTC. Amino acids: CASSPPRPGVEETQYF.

Only a few counts were recorded for this clonotype. V gene TRBV15 combines with J gene TRBJ2-7; TRBD1 is a possible D gene (6 bases). CDR1 is LNHNV, CDR2 YYDKDF, per germline (reference sequence). V was clipped by 1 base and J by 2 bases, with 9 bases between them. CDR3 length: 14 amino acids. CDR3 sequence: CATSRGQDTYEQYF. Written as DNA, the CDR3 is TGTGCCACCAGCAGAGGACAGGATACCTACGAGCAGTACTTC.

The CDR3 region has the DNA TGTGCCAGAACCAGGGTGGGGGGCGGGAACACTGAAGCTTTCTTT. It encodes CARTRVGGGNTEAFF. J is TRBJ1-1 and V is TRBV6-1, with a possible D match to TRBD1 (6 bases). The ends were cut back, 9 bases at V and 1 base at J, with 18 bases in the middle. Germline lookup yields CDR1 MNHNS and CDR2 SASEGT. The CDR3 sequence is 15 residues long.

The chain couples TRBV29-1 to TRBJ2-3, with 9 positions matching TRBD1. The CDR3 consists of 13 residues. The germline gives CDR1 SQVTM, CDR2 ANQGSEA. V was pared by 2 bases and J by 7 bases, with 4 bases of the junction left unmatched. CDR3 sequence reads: CSVEPTGGYTQYF. The CDR3 bases are TGCAGCGTTGAACCCACAGGGGGCTATACGCAGTATTTT.

This clonotype was detected many times. The chain combines TRBV10-2 with TRBJ2-3; the D is unclear. The germline V gene has CDR1 WSHSY and CDR2 SAAADI. This CDR3 spans 13 amino acids. The V end lost 6 bases, the J end lost 5 bases, and 12 bases lay between the germline ends. This CDR3 is CASRVAGQDTQYF. The CDR3 region has the DNA TGCGCCAGCAGGGTAGCAGGCCAAGATACGCAGTATTTT.

V usage is TRBV28 and J usage is TRBJ1-5, with D tentatively TRBD1 (5 bases). The CDR3 consists of 12 residues. V lost 8 bases, J lost 4 bases, and 9 bases lay in between. Germline V lookup: CDR1 MDHEN, CDR2 SYDVKM. CDR3 loop: CASGQGNQPQHF. In DNA form, the CDR3 reads TGTGCCAGCGGGCAGGGTAATCAGCCCCAGCATTTT.

The chain recombines TRBV6-1 with TRBJ2-2, with TRBD1 as a possible D gene (6 bases). CDR1 and CDR2 (germline): MNHNS, SASEGT. V was clipped by 8 bases and J by 7 bases, with 17 bases between them. The CDR3 consists of 14 residues. CDR3 nucleotides: TGTGCCAGCGAACCGGGGACAAAGAGCGGGGAGCTGTTTTTT. Its translation: CASEPGTKSGELFF.

CDR3 sequence reads: CASSDGTSSYNEQFF. CDR3 sequence (DNA): TGCGCCAGCAGCGACGGGACTAGCAGCTACAATGAGCAGTTCTTC. V is TRBV5-1 and J is TRBJ2-1, with TRBD2 matching 9 bases. CDR1 is SGHRS, CDR2 YFSETQ, per germline. V lost 4 bases, J lost 3 bases, and 5 bases stayed unmatched. This CDR3 region has 15 residues.

The gene calls are TRBV7-6 and TRBJ1-1; TRBD1 aligns across 7 bases. The germline gives CDR1 SGHVS, CDR2 FNYEAQ. The CDR3 sequence is 13 residues long. J gave up 7 bases and V 1 base, and 3 bases lay outside the gene matches. CDR3 DNA sequence: TGTGCCAGCAGCTTAGAAGGGGACAGTGAAGCTTTCTTT. Its translation is CASSLEGDSEAFF.

The chain recombines TRBV28 with TRBJ2-5; a weak D match, TRBD2 (7 bases). The CDR3 runs to 15 residues. The germline V gene encodes CDR1 MDHEN and CDR2 SYDVKM. The V end lost 6 bases, the J end lost 5 bases, and 19 bases lay between the germline ends. CDR3: CASRGGGRGFETQYF. In nucleotides, the CDR3 is TGTGCCAGCAGGGGGGGCGGGAGAGGTTTCGAGACCCAGTACTTC. Using reference TRBV28 and TRBJ2-5 for the parts outside the CDR3, the full variable domain is DVKVTQSSRYLVKRTGEKVFLECVQDMDHENMFWYRQDPGLGLRLIYFSYDVKMKEKGDIPEGYSVSREKKERFSLILESASTNQTSMYLCASRGGGRGFETQYFGPGTRLLVL.

This clonotype was seen only a few times. V is TRBV11-2 and J is TRBJ2-5, with 8 positions matching TRBD2. The CDR3 consists of 15 residues. V was clipped by 6 bases and J by 5 bases; unmatched bases: 11. Germline CDR1 and CDR2: SGHAT and FQNNGV. The CDR3 loop is CASRLAGRAGETQYF. In DNA, the CDR3 is TGTGCCAGCAGGCTCGCCGGGAGGGCAGGCGAGACCCAGTACTTC.

This chain links TRBV5-8 with TRBJ1-2; TRBD1 matches at 7 bases. Germline values: CDR1 SGHTS, CDR2 YDEGEE. CDR3 length: 14 residues. V lost 0 bases and J lost 6; bases outside the gene matches: 5. CDR3 loop: CASSLAGTDHGYTF. The CDR3 bases are TGTGCCAGCAGCTTGGCCGGGACAGACCATGGCTACACCTTC.

This clonotype was found many times. The chain carries TRBV7-2 and TRBJ2-7; 7 nucleotides line up with TRBD2. CDR1 and CDR2 from the germline V gene are SGHTA and FQGNSA. The CDR3 has 14 residues. V dropped 3 bases and J dropped 2; count of bases not matched to a gene: 4. CDR3 in amino acids: CASSFSGGTYEQYF. The CDR3 coding sequence is TGTGCCAGCAGCTTCTCGGGAGGAACCTACGAGCAGTACTTC.

This clonotype was observed many times. The V and J genes are TRBV7-2 and TRBJ2-1, with D perhaps TRBD1 (6 bases). CDR1 is SGHTA and CDR2 is FQGNSA in the germline V gene. Trimming took 3 bases from V and 9 from J, leaving 15 bases between them. This CDR3 is 14 amino acids long. CDR3 residues: CASSLVTGSGEQFF. The CDR3 nucleotides read TGTGCCAGCAGCTTGGTTACAGGGAGCGGTGAGCAGTTCTTC.

This clonotype was observed a few times. This sequence joins TRBV6-6 and TRBJ2-1; D is ambiguous. This CDR3 is built from 12 residues. The germline V and J ends were trimmed by 2 bases and 7 bases, with 6 bases remaining between them. The germline V gene encodes CDR1 MNHNY and CDR2 SVGAGI (reference sequence). The CDR3 DNA follows: TGTGCCAGCAGTTACACGGCAAATGAGCAGTTCTTC. Translation: CASSYTANEQFF.

This clonotype was counted only a few times. CDR3 sequence: CASSLDSNRVQSGANVLTF. CDR3 nucleotides: TGTGCCAGCAGCTTAGATTCAAATAGGGTTCAGTCTGGGGCCAACGTCCTGACTTTC. The V call is TRBV11-2, the J call TRBJ2-6; D is undetermined. The length of the CDR3 is 19 residues. Germline V gene lookup returns CDR1 SGHAT and CDR2 FQNNGV. V was cut by 0 bases and J by 1 base, with 16 bases left in between.

The CDR3 region is CASSSSGNYNEQFF. The CDR3 region has the DNA TGTGCCAGCAGTTCCTCCGGGAACTACAATGAGCAGTTCTTC. The chain carries TRBV12-3 or TRBV12-4 and TRBJ2-1; possible D gene TRBD2, 5 bases. This CDR3 is 14 amino acids long. Trimming left V 4 bases short and J 3 bases short, with 10 bases between.

This chain connects TRBV2 to TRBJ2-2; D unclear. Per the germline V gene, CDR1 is SNHLY and CDR2 is FYNNEI. Trimming pared 6 bases from V and 4 bases from J, leaving 18 bases between. The CDR3 runs 16 residues. Here the CDR3 DNA reads TGTGCCAGCAGGGATTTCCGGGCCCTCTCCACCGGGGAGCTGTTTTTT. This gives the protein CASRDFRALSTGELFF.

This clonotype came up a few times. This sequence joins TRBV11-2 and TRBJ2-3; 12 bases align to TRBD2. CDR1 and CDR2 (germline): SGHAT, FQNNGV. CDR3 length: 15 amino acids. After removal of 5 bases from V and 9 bases from J, the junction contained 9 bases not matched to a gene. CDR3 nucleotides: TGTGCCAGCAGCCAGACGAGGACTAGCGGGAACACGCAGTATTTT. This translates into CASSQTRTSGNTQYF.

The table lists this clonotype with a few counts. The chain carries TRBV7-6 and TRBJ2-1, with 12 bases lining up with TRBD2. J was trimmed by 7 bases and V by 6 bases; bases with no gene match: 10. The length of the CDR3 is 16 residues. Germline V lookup: CDR1 SGHVS, CDR2 FNYEAQ. The CDR3 protein is CASSKETSGSLNEQFF. The CDR3 DNA is TGTGCCAGCAGTAAGGAGACTAGCGGGAGTCTGAATGAGCAGTTCTTC. The entire variable domain, with the rest obtained from reference TRBV7-6 and TRBJ2-1, is as follows: GAGVSQSPRYKVTKRGQDVALRCDPISGHVSLYWYRQALGQGPEFLTYFNYEAQQDKSGLPNDRFSAERPEGSISTLTIQRTEQRDSAMYRCASSKETSGSLNEQFFGPGTRLTVL.

This clonotype was counted a few times. The chain recombines TRBV11-2 with TRBJ2-7; 11 bases line up with TRBD2. The CDR3 sequence is 18 residues long. CDR1 SGHAT and CDR2 FQNNGV come from the germline V gene. Germline trimming cut 5 bases from V and 4 bases from J; bases unmatched to any gene: 16. The CDR3 loop reads CASSALTSGNQGAYEQYF. CDR3 DNA sequence: TGTGCCAGCAGCGCATTGACTAGCGGGAATCAGGGAGCGTACGAGCAGTACTTC.

This clonotype was picked up many times. The CDR3 region is CASSPYRGQSYEQYF. CDR3 in DNA: TGTGCCAGCAGCCCCTATCGCGGACAGTCCTACGAGCAGTACTTC. The chain is built from TRBV4-2 and TRBJ2-7; tentatively, D is TRBD1 (6 bases). V was shortened by 4 bases and J by 1 base, with 14 bases between the two germline ends. Germline assignment: CDR1 LGHNA and CDR2 YNFKEQ. The CDR3 loop spans 15 amino acids.

This clonotype was seen at least ten times. The V gene is TRBV5-1, the J gene TRBJ2-1; the D call may be TRBD1 or TRBD2 (5 bases each). The V and J ends lost 6 bases and 7 bases respectively, with 20 bases between them. Germline V gives CDR1 SGHRS, CDR2 YFSETQ. This CDR3 region has 15 residues. DNA for the CDR3: TGCGCCAGCACCTACAAAACGGGGCTGGGAAATGAGCAGTTCTTC. The encoded protein is CASTYKTGLGNEQFF.

V usage is TRBV18 and J usage is TRBJ2-2, with a tentative D call TRBD2 (6 bases). The V end was cut by 4 bases, the J end by 0 bases, with 15 bases between. Germline lookup yields CDR1 KGHSH and CDR2 LQKENI. The length of the CDR3 is 17 residues. As DNA, the CDR3 is TGTGCCAGCTCACGAAGCCGGGGGAATTCGAACACCGGGGAGCTGTTTTTT. Protein product: CASSRSRGNSNTGELFF.

This clonotype was seen only a few times. V is TRBV28 and J is TRBJ2-5; no reliable D call. Germline CDR1 reads MDHEN; CDR2 reads SYDVKM. V lost 3 bases and J 5 bases, leaving 16 bases between the germline ends. This CDR3 is built from 15 residues. CDR3 sequence reads: CASSFVSPAGETQYF. For the CDR3, the DNA is TGTGCCAGCAGTTTTGTAAGCCCCGCTGGGGAGACCCAGTACTTC.

This clonotype showed up many times. The V and J genes are TRBV12-3 or TRBV12-4 and TRBJ2-7; 9 bases line up with TRBD1. J gave up 4 bases and V 6 bases, and 7 bases lay outside the gene matches. This CDR3 is 14 amino acids long. CDR3 protein: CASRKQGALYEQYF. The CDR3 coding sequence is TGTGCCAGCAGAAAACAGGGGGCGCTTTACGAGCAGTACTTC.

This clonotype was detected many times. CDR3 DNA: TGTGCCATCAGTGAGTCGGACTATGGCTACACCTTC. Translated: CAISESDYGYTF. The gene calls are TRBV10-3 and TRBJ1-2; D unclear. Germline assignment: CDR1 ENHRY and CDR2 SYGVKD. The ends were cut back, 0 bases at V and 3 bases at J, with 2 bases in the middle. The CDR3 runs to 12 residues.

This rearrangement joins TRBV27 to TRBJ2-7, with D uncertain. The germline V gene has CDR1 MNHEY and CDR2 SMNVEV (reference sequence). CDR3 size: 13 residues. V lost 3 bases and J lost 4, with 10 bases in between. The CDR3: CASSFQLQYEQYF. CDR3 bases: TGTGCCAGCAGTTTCCAGCTACAGTACGAGCAGTACTTC.

The sample holds a few counts of this clonotype. The rearrangement joins TRBV20-1 to TRBJ2-2; D is undetermined. The germline V gene encodes CDR1 DFQATT and CDR2 SNEGSKA (reference sequence). The CDR3 has 16 amino acids. V lost 0 bases and J lost 1, with 12 bases in between. The CDR3: CSARDRVAVNTGELFF. The CDR3 region has the DNA TGCAGTGCTAGAGATCGGGTAGCAGTGAACACCGGGGAGCTGTTTTTT.

The chain joins TRBV20-1 to TRBJ2-3; D possibly matches TRBD1 or TRBD2 (5 bases each). The CDR3 sequence is 14 residues long. V shed 7 bases and J shed 6 bases, with 20 bases lying between them. CDR1 and CDR2 from the germline V gene are DFQATT and SNEGSKA (reference sequence). CDR3 DNA: TGCAGTGTTCCTCCGGGACGAATCTTGGATACGCAGTATTTT. Translated: CSVPPGRILDTQYF.

The V gene is TRBV27, the J gene TRBJ1-4; no clear D gene. Deletions cut 4 bases from V and 0 bases from J, with 9 bases between. Germline loops: CDR1 MNHEY, CDR2 SMNVEV (reference sequence). This CDR3 region has 15 residues. DNA for the CDR3: TGTGCCAGCAGTTCCTCTCGGGCAACTAATGAAAAACTGTTTTTT. It yields the protein CASSSSRATNEKLFF.